This T cell receptor (beta chain) stems from a study of beta chain features in type 1 diabetes. Every bit of the isolated RNA underwent reverse transcription, so sequencing read expressed TCRB transcripts. The protocol was immunoSEQ multiplex PCR, while the TCRdb copy is restricted to in-frame clones and leaves out a portion. The sample consists of about 340,000 clones, roughly 8% of them appearing once. This clone was observed a few times. The CDR3 loop spans 14 amino acids. CDR1 and CDR2 from the germline V gene are SGHAT and FQNNGV. Germline trimming cut 5 bases from V and 5 bases from J; bases unmatched to any gene: 8.

Sequencing input: central memory CD4+ T cells from blood. This chain connects TRBV11-2 to TRBJ1-2, with 7 bases matching TRBD1. This receptor was identified in a woman younger than 30 in good health. The DNA for the CDR3 is TGTGCCAGCAGCCCGGGACAGATGGGGTATGGCTACACCTTC. Amino acids: CASSPGQMGYGYTF.